Described below is a single T cell receptor beta chain sequence and its context. Its antigen is not known. This specimen belongs to a study of cytomegalovirus exposure and HLA in healthy donors. Study results and limitations: Cytomegalovirus-associated TCR beta chains were listed, numbering more than 150. There were some V segments, including TRBV6-2 and TRBV6-3, excluded as indistinguishable. Later analysis demonstrated an association between a missense DCLRE1C variant and TCR beta V- and J-gene trimming.

This CDR3 is built from 14 residues. V was clipped by 4 bases and J by 9 bases; unmatched bases: 5. Germline V gene lookup returns CDR1 SNHLY and CDR2 FYNNEI. The PCR had 60 Vbeta and 13 Jbeta primers. The table came from immunoSEQ multiplex PCR; TCRdb's copy has only in-frame clones and leaves some out. The profile shows roughly 200,000 clones, about 12% of them singletons. V gene TRBV2 combines with J gene TRBJ2-1; 11 positions agree with TRBD2. Sample: PBMCs. This clonotype originated in a man in his forties or fifties in good health and CMV-seropositive. CDR3 nucleotide sequence: TGTGCCAGCAGTGTAGCGGGGGGGCAGGTTGAGCAGTTCTTC. This gives the protein CASSVAGGQVEQFF.